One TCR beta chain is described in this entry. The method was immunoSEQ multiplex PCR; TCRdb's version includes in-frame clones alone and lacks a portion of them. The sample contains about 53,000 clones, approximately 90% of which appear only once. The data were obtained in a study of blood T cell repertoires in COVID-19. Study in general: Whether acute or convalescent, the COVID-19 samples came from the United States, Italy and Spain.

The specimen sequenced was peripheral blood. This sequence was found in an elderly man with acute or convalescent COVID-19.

CDR3 DNA sequence: TGTGCCAGCAGCTTAGAAGGGCCAGGGCCTCAGCCCCAGCATTTT. It yields the protein CASSLEGPGPQPQHF. J is TRBJ1-5 and V is TRBV7-6; maybe TRBD1 (5 bases). Trimming took off 1 base at V and 6 bases at J, with 13 bases between the two ends. This CDR3 spans 15 amino acids. Germline-derived CDR1 and CDR2 are SGHVS and FNYEAQ. The full variable domain, with the rest looked up from reference TRBV7-6 and TRBJ1-5, is GAGVSQSPRYKVTKRGQDVALRCDPISGHVSLYWYRQALGQGPEFLTYFNYEAQQDKSGLPNDRFSAERPEGSISTLTIQRTEQRDSAMYRCASSLEGPGPQPQHFGDGTRLSIL.